The 15 T cell receptor beta chains below were found in one sample sequenced in a study of blood T cell repertoires in COVID-19. Repertoires were generated with immunoSEQ multiplex PCR, while TCRdb's copy carries only in-frame clones and drops some. The sample includes about 53,000 clones, about 76% of them seen just once. The sample taken for sequencing was peripheral blood. These receptors came from a man between 65 and 85 years old with active or convalescent COVID-19.

V usage is TRBV5-8 and J usage is TRBJ1-5, with D possibly being TRBD1 (5 bases). Germline assignment: CDR1 SGHTS and CDR2 YDEGEE. The CDR3 spans 15 residues. V was pared by 4 bases and J by 2 bases, with 13 bases between. The CDR3 region has the DNA TGTGCCAGCAGCCCGCAGGGTTTAGGCAATCAGCCCCAGCATTTT. Amino acid sequence: CASSPQGLGNQPQHF.

The sample holds a few counts of this clone. The chain couples TRBV4-3 to TRBJ2-5; D not resolved. Germline lookup yields CDR1 LGHNA and CDR2 YSLEER. The CDR3 is made up of 14 amino acids. Trimming stripped 2 bases from V and 5 bases from J, with 12 bases between. The CDR3 loop reads CASSQSPSSETQYF. The CDR3 bases are TGCGCCAGCAGCCAAAGCCCCTCAAGCGAGACCCAGTACTTC.

The chain combines TRBV5-4 with TRBJ1-4; D ambiguous. CDR1 SGHNT and CDR2 YYREEE come from the germline V gene (reference sequence). This CDR3 has 15 residues. The V end lost 0 bases, the J end lost 8 bases, and 14 bases lay between the germline ends. For the CDR3, the DNA is TGTGCCAGCAGCTTGGATGGAACCTCGGGGGAAAAACTGTTTTTT. Amino acid sequence: CASSLDGTSGEKLFF.

The CDR3 nucleotides read TGTGCCACCAGAGGGCGGGAGTTTACGGCAGATACGCAGTATTTT. The encoded protein is CATRGREFTADTQYF. The chain uses TRBV6-5 and TRBJ2-3; the match to TRBD2 covers 7 bases. V lost 10 bases to trimming and J lost 4 bases; unmatched junction nucleotides: 14. Germline lookup yields CDR1 MNHEY and CDR2 SVGAGI. CDR3 length equals 15 residues.

The chain employs TRBV19 and TRBJ2-3; D might be TRBD1 (7 bases). CDR1 is LNHDA, CDR2 SQIVND, per germline (reference sequence). V lost 7 bases, J lost 3 bases, and 17 bases lay in between. This CDR3 is 15 amino acids long. The chain's CDR3 is CASTPRGQLTDTQYF. The CDR3 DNA reads TGTGCCAGTACCCCGCGGGGACAGCTAACAGATACGCAGTATTTT.

The V and J genes are TRBV2 and TRBJ2-3, with 8 bases fitting TRBD2. This CDR3 is 17 amino acids long. Per germline, CDR1 SNHLY and CDR2 FYNNEI. The trim removed 3 bases at V and 3 bases at J, leaving 11 bases unmatched. The CDR3 protein is CASSEVVAGTQTDTQYF. For the CDR3, the DNA is TGTGCCAGCAGTGAGGTAGTAGCGGGAACCCAGACAGATACGCAGTATTTT.

The V call is TRBV9, the J call TRBJ1-1; D unclear. Germline V CDR1 and CDR2: SGDLS, YYNGEE. There are 15 residues in the CDR3. With 1 base removed from V and 0 bases from J, the gap between germline ends came to 10 bases. DNA of the CDR3: TGTGCCAGCAGCGTAACGACTGAGATGAACACTGAAGCTTTCTTT. Translation: CASSVTTEMNTEAFF.

The rearrangement uses TRBV5-1 and TRBJ1-4; D not resolved. The germline V gene encodes CDR1 SGHRS and CDR2 YFSETQ. This CDR3 has 14 amino acids. V dropped 0 bases and J dropped 7 bases, with 10 bases sitting between them. The CDR3 nucleotides are TGCGCCAGCAGCTTGGGAGGGTATGCTGAAAAACTGTTTTTT. Its translation: CASSLGGYAEKLFF.

This chain joins TRBV12-3 or TRBV12-4 and TRBJ2-5; D uncertain. The CDR3 length is 13 residues. Between the trimmed V and J ends, which lost 6 bases and 7 bases, there was a span of 15 bases. CDR3 in amino acids: CASRPDNARTQYF. The CDR3 coding sequence is TGTGCCAGCAGACCCGACAATGCGAGGACCCAGTACTTC.

This chain uses TRBV4-2 with TRBJ2-5; TRBD2 matches 8 bases. CDR3 length: 15 amino acids. Per the germline V gene, CDR1 is LGHNA and CDR2 is YNFKEQ. V lost 4 bases, J lost 4 bases, and 8 bases stayed unmatched. CDR3 DNA: TGTGCCAGCAGCCCCACCGGTAGCGGGGTAGAGACCCAGTACTTC. As protein: CASSPTGSGVETQYF.

The chain joins TRBV7-9 to TRBJ2-3, with 10 nucleotides matching TRBD2. The CDR3 loop spans 17 amino acids. The ends lost 2 bases at V and 2 bases at J; junction bases unmatched: 7. Germline V gene lookup returns CDR1 SEHNR and CDR2 FQNEAQ (reference sequence). The CDR3 coding sequence is TGTGCCAGCAGCTTACAACTAGCGGGGTTCCACACAGATACGCAGTATTTT. It specifies CASSLQLAGFHTDTQYF. Full variable domain (remainder filled in from reference TRBV7-9 and TRBJ2-3): DTGVSQNPRHKITKRGQNVTFRCDPISEHNRLYWYRQTLGQGPEFLTYFQNEAQLEKSRLLSDRFSAERPKGSFSTLEIQRTEQGDSAMYLCASSLQLAGFHTDTQYFGPGTRLTVL.

The gene calls are TRBV9 and TRBJ2-6; D may be TRBD1 (6 bases). The CDR3 runs 16 residues. The germline V gene encodes CDR1 SGDLS and CDR2 YYNGEE. The V end lost 3 bases, the J end lost 2 bases, and 12 bases lay between the germline ends. CDR3 region: CASSALQGPGANVLTF. CDR3 nucleotide sequence: TGTGCCAGCAGCGCGTTACAGGGCCCTGGGGCCAACGTCCTGACTTTC.

A single count supports this clone. The chain recombines TRBV14 with TRBJ1-5; D may be TRBD1 (6 bases). The V end lost 0 bases, the J end lost 3 bases, and 21 bases lay between the germline ends. This CDR3 is 19 amino acids long. Germline V CDR1 and CDR2: SGHDN, FVKESK. The CDR3, as DNA: TGTGCCAGCAGCCAAGATCTGGGGTGGGCAGGGGTGGCCAATCAGCCCCAGCATTTT. Its protein product is CASSQDLGWAGVANQPQHF.

V gene TRBV30 combines with J gene TRBJ2-7; D possibly corresponds to TRBD1 (6 bases). V lost 7 bases to trimming and J lost 3 bases, with 13 bases between them. The V gene's germline CDR1 is GTSNPN and CDR2 SVGIG (reference sequence). This CDR3 has 12 residues. The CDR3 region is CASRDIYYEQYF. The CDR3 DNA is TGTGCCTCCCGGGACATTTACTACGAGCAGTACTTC.

This clone was seen a few times. The junction departs from germline at one end; a sequencing error may be responsible. The CDR3 region has the DNA TGTGCCAGTAGAATAGGAATGGGCAGCAATCAGCCCCAGCATTTT. It codes for CASRIGMGSNQPQHF. J is TRBJ1-5 and V is TRBV19; D remains ambiguous. CDR1 and CDR2 (germline): LNHDA, SQIVND (reference sequence). This CDR3 region has 15 residues.